This note documents a single T cell receptor beta chain sequence. Sequencing used immunoSEQ multiplex PCR; TCRdb keeps in-frame clones, though not all of them. The table includes around 84,000 clones, roughly 90% detected once. Germline V lookup: CDR1 SGHAT, CDR2 FQNNGV. This CDR3 is built from 13 residues. Trimming took off 3 bases at V and 5 bases at J, with 11 bases between the two ends. The sample is drawn from a study of OX40 agonist ivuxolimab in advanced cancers. Specimen: CD4+ or CD8+ T cells sorted from blood, collected in a trial of the OX40 agonist ivuxolimab. This clonotype was sampled from an adult with an advanced solid tumor such as melanoma, head and neck, liver or kidney cancer. The rearrangement links TRBV11-2 to TRBJ2-7; perhaps TRBD2 as D (5 bases). This chain's CDR3 is CASSLDFPDEQYF. In DNA form, the CDR3 reads TGTGCCAGCAGCTTGGACTTTCCTGACGAGCAGTACTTC.